This TCR beta chain was captured by sequencing in a study of PD-1 blockade in classical Hodgkin lymphoma. Study-wide points: What caused the repertoire differences, perhaps disease activity or prior therapy, remains undefined. A significant rise in TCR diversity was seen by C4D1 for CD4+ cells but not for CD8+ cells.

Concerning this clone itself: The target antigen is unknown.

Time point of the sample: cycle 4 day 1 (C4D1), after around six weeks of nivolumab. All patients relapsed after autologous stem cell transplantation, and brentuximab vedotin exposure varied. CD4+ T cells were purified from thawed PBMCs by negative selection. Germline lookup yields CDR1 WSHSY and CDR2 SAAADI. V lost 10 bases to trimming and J lost 5 bases; unmatched junction nucleotides: 16. CDR3 length: 15 residues. The data were produced by immunoSEQ multiplex PCR, yet TCRdb's version contains in-frame clones alone and is incomplete. The sample holds tens of thousands of clones, more than 80% seen once.

This material consisted of CD4+ T cells from blood, taken before the fourth cycle of nivolumab. This sequence originates from a human donor with classical Hodgkin lymphoma. This chain uses TRBV10-2 with TRBJ2-7; TRBD2 aligns across 8 bases. The DNA for the CDR3 is TGCGCCACCACCCCCCTGGCGGGAGGTCCCCACGAGCAGTACTTC. It specifies CATTPLAGGPHEQYF.